The clone carrying this TCR beta chain has a count of ten or more. The CDR3 length is 15 residues. With 3 bases removed from V and 0 bases from J, the gap between germline ends came to 6 bases. In germline, CDR1 is MDHEN, CDR2 SYDVKM. The sample's time point: persistent/refractory GD, antithyroid drugs over 5 years with positive TRAb. PBMC-extracted RNA yielded the TCR library. Both iRepertoire HTBI primers and Arm-PCR of CDR3 regions were used to build the TCR beta libraries. TCRdb processed the multiplex PCR reads anew with MiXCR; each CDR3 protein has one entry. The data show about 470,000 distinct CDR3 sequences, roughly 21% seen once. The data were obtained in a study of regulatory T cells in long-lasting Graves disease.

This receptor was taken from a female donor with Graves disease. The rearrangement links TRBV28 to TRBJ2-6; no firm D call. Material: peripheral blood mononuclear cells (PBMCs), obtained when the disease was refractory, from a patient treated with antithyroid drugs. CDR3 nucleotide sequence: TGTGCCAGCAGTTTGACGGACTCTGGGGCCAACGTCCTGACTTTC. Translated, it gives CASSLTDSGANVLTF.